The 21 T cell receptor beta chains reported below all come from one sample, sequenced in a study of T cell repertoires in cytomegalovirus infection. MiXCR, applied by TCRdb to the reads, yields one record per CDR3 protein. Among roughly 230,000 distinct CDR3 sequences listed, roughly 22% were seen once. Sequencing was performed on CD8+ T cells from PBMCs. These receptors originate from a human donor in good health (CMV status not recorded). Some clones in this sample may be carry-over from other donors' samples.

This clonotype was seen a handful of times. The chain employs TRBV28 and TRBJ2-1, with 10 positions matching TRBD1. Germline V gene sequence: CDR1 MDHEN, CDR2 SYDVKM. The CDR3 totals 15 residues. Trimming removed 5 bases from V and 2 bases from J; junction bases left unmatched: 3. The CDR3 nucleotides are TGTGCCAGCAGTGGGGGGACAGGGGCCTACAATGAGCAGTTCTTC. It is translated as CASSGGTGAYNEQFF.

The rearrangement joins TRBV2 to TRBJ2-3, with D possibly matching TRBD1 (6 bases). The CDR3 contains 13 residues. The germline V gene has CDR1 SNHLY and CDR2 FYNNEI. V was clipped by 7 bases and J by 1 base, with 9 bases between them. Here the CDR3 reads CASMGAGTDTQYF. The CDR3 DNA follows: TGTGCCAGCATGGGGGCAGGCACAGATACGCAGTATTTT.

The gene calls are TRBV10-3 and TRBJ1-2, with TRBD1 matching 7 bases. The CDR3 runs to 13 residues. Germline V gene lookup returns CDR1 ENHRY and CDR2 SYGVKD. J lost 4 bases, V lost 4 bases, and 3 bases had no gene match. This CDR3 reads CAISGDRVYGYTF. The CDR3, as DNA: TGTGCCATCAGTGGTGACAGGGTCTATGGCTACACCTTC.

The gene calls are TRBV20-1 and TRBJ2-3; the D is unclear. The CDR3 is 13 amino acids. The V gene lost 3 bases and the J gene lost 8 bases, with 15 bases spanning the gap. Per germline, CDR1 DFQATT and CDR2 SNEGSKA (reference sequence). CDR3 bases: TGCAGTGCTAGCCGCCAGGAAACTGGTACGCAGTATTTT. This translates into CSASRQETGTQYF.

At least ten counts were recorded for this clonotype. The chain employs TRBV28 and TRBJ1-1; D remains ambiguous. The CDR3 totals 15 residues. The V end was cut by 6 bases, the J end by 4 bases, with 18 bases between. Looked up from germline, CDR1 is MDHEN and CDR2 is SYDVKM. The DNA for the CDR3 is TGTGCCAGCAGAAGAGCACAGTACTTGGGCACTGAAGCTTTCTTT. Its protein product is CASRRAQYLGTEAFF.

The CDR3 DNA reads TGTGCCAGCAGCCTCTCACGACTAGCGGGGGGTTATACGCAGTATTTT. Translated, it gives CASSLSRLAGGYTQYF. The chain joins TRBV13 to TRBJ2-3; 13 bases are shared with TRBD2. The CDR3 is 16 amino acids. Trimming took 5 bases from V and 7 from J; bases not matched to a gene: 9. Per the germline V gene, CDR1 is PRHDT and CDR2 is FYEKMQ (reference sequence).

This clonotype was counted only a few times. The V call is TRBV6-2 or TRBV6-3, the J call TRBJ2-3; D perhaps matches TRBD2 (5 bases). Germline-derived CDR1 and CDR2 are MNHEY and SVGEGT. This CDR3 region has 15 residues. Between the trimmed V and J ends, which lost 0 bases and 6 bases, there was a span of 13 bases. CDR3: CASSYSAAPGDTQYF. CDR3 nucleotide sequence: TGTGCCAGCAGTTACTCTGCGGCGCCGGGGGATACGCAGTATTTT.

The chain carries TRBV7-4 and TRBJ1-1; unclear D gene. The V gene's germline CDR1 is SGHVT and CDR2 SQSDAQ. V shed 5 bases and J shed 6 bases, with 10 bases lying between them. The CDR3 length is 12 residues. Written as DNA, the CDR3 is TGTGCCAGCAGCCTCCCCGTTCCTGAAGCTTTCTTT. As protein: CASSLPVPEAFF. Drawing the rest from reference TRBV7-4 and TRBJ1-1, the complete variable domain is GAGVSQSPRYKVAKRGRDVALRCDSISGHVTLYWYRQTLGQGSEVLTYSQSDAQRDKSGRPSGRFSAERPERSVSTLKIQRTEQGDSAVYLCASSLPVPEAFFGQGTRLTVV.

The CDR3 DNA reads TGCAGCGCTACAGGAGGGGATAACACTGAAGCTTTCTTT. This translates into CSATGGDNTEAFF. The V gene is TRBV29-1, the J gene TRBJ1-1; the D gene is possibly TRBD1 (5 bases). The V gene's germline CDR1 is SQVTM and CDR2 ANQGSEA. The CDR3 has 13 amino acids. V shed 7 bases and J shed 2 bases, with 14 bases lying between them.

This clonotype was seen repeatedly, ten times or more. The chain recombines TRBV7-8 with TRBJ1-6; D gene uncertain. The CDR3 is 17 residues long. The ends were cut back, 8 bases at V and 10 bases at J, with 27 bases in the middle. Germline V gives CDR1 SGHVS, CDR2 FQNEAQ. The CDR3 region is CASAPRGITFVGSPLHF. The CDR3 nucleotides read TGTGCCAGCGCTCCCCGGGGAATAACATTCGTCGGATCACCCCTCCACTTT.

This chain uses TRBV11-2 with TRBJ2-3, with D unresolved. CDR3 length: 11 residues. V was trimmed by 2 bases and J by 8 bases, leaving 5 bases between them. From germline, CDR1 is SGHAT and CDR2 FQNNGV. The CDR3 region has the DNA TGTGCCAGCAGCTTAACCGGTACGCAGTATTTT. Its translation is CASSLTGTQYF.

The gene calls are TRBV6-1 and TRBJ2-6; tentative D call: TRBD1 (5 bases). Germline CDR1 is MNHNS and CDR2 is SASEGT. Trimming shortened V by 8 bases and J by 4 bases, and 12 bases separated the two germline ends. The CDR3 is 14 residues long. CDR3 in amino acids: CASQGPTGANVLTF. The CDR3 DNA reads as TGTGCCAGCCAGGGCCCGACAGGGGCCAACGTCCTGACTTTC.

The CDR3 nucleotides read TGTGCCAGCAGTTACGACAGGGATAATGAGCAGTTCTTC. Encoded protein: CASSYDRDNEQFF. The chain joins TRBV6-5 to TRBJ2-1; TRBD1 matches at 7 bases. This CDR3 contains 13 residues. V shed 2 bases and J 7 bases; nucleotides not matched to a gene: 2. Germline CDR1 reads MNHEY; CDR2 reads SVGAGI.

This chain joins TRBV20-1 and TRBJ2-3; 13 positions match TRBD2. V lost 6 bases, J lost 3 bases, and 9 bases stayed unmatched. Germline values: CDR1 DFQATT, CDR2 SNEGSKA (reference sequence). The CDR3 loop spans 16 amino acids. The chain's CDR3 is CSAEKGLAGETDTQYF. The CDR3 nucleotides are TGCAGTGCCGAAAAAGGACTAGCGGGGGAGACAGATACGCAGTATTTT.

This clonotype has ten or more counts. The CDR3 region has the DNA TGTGCCAGCAGTTTGGGACTCAACATGGGGGACGCTTTCTTT. Translated: CASSLGLNMGDAFF. The V and J genes are TRBV12-3 or TRBV12-4 and TRBJ1-1, with a tentative D call TRBD1 (5 bases). The CDR3 consists of 14 residues. The V end was cut by 3 bases, the J end by 11 bases, with 19 bases between.

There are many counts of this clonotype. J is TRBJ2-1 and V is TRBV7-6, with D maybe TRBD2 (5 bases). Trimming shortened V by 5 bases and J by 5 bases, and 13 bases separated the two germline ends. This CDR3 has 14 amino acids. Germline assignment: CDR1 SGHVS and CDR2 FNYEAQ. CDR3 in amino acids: CASSTGLSNNEQFF. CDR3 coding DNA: TGTGCCAGCAGCACCGGACTCTCGAACAATGAGCAGTTCTTC.

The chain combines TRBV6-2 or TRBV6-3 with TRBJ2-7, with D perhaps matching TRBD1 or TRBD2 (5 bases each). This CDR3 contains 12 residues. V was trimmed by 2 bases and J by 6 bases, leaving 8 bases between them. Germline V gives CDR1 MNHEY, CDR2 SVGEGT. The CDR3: CASSYGAGEQYF. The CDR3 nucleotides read TGTGCCAGCAGTTACGGGGCGGGCGAGCAGTACTTC.

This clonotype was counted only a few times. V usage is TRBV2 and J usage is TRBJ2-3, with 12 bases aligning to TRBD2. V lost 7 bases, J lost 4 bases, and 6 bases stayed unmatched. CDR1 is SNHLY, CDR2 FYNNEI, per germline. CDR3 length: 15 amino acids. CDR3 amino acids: CASNRLAGAPDTQYF. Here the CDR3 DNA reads TGTGCCAGCAACAGACTAGCGGGGGCCCCAGATACGCAGTATTTT.

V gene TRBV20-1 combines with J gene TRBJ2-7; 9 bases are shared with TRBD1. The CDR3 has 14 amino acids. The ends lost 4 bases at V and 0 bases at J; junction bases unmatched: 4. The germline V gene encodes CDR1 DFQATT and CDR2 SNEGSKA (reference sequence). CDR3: CSAKGTGFSYEQYF. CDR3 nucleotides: TGCAGTGCTAAGGGGACAGGGTTCTCCTACGAGCAGTACTTC.

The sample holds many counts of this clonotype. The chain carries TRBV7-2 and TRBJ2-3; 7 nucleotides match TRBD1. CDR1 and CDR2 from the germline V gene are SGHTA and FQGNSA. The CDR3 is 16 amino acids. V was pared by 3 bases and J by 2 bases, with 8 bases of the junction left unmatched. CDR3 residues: CASSFLSGGITDTQYF. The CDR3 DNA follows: TGTGCCAGCAGCTTCTTGTCAGGGGGTATCACAGATACGCAGTATTTT. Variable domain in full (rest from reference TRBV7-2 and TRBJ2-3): GAGVSQSPSNKVTEKGKDVELRCDPISGHTALYWYRQSLGQGLEFLIYFQGNSAPDKSGLPSDRFSAERTGGSVSTLTIQRTQQEDSAVYLCASSFLSGGITDTQYFGPGTRLTVL.

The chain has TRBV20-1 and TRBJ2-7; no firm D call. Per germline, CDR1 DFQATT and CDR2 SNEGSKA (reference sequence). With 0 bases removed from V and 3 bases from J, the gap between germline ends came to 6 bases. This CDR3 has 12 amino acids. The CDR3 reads CSARDRDYEQYF. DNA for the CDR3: TGCAGTGCTAGAGATAGGGACTACGAGCAGTACTTC.